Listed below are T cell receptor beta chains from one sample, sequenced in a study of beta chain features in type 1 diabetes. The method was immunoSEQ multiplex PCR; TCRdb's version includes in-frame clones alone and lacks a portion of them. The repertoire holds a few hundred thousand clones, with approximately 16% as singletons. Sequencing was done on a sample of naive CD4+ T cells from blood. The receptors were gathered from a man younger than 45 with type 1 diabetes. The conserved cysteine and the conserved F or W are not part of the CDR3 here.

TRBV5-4	ASSAGGVWDIQY
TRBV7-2	ASSPWGGSETQY
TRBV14	ASSPFKYSGANVLT
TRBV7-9	ASSLTHEQY
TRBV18	ASSPVRISNEQY
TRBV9	ASSVSDSPTDTQY
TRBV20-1	SAPASYGYT
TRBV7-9	ASSGTSISDTQY
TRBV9	ASSMTGGDTEAF
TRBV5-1	ASSLIQGPETQY
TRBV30	AWSRLGQPQH
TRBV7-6	ASSSTTGGPGYEQY
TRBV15	ATSREGRLADTYEQY
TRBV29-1	SVTGQYVNEQY
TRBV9	ASSVGGGQGLYEQY
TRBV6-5	ASSSGDTQY
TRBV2	ASSDFTGIYGYT
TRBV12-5	ASLATGENEQF
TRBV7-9	ASSFQGSTGELF
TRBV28	ASSPPIRNQPQH
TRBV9	ASSVAGTSGSQQETQY
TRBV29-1	SVVSSGTNEQF
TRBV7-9	ASSLGLGASYNEQF
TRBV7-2	ASSLTNSAYEQY
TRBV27	ASSLRRDLSYEQY
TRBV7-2	ASSTPPNTGELF
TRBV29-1	SGQNQETQY
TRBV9	ASSPGQGWGNQPQH
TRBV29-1	SVEERRPRASEAYEQY
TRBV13	ASSRSLDTEAF
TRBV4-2	ASSQEYRSSYEQY
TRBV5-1	ASSSGQGFTEAF
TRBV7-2	ASSFDRAYNEQF
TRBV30	AWSRAVSDTQY
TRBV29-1	SPRLGLAGVTYNEQF
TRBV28	ASSRTGDGGYT
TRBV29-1	SGLPGGGDTQY
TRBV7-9	ASSLAPILGEQY
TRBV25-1	ASSELGVSYEQY
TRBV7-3	ASSLFASSTDTQY
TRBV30	AWGPGQVIQETQY
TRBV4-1	ASGTGFPGANVLT
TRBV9	ASSAFRSRTDTQY